This record covers a single TCR beta chain. As yet, its antigen is unknown. Since the CDR3 does not end with the conserved phenylalanine or tryptophan, this likely comes from a read error. No DNA is shown, since the ends of the CDR3 on it are uncertain; the CDR3 is the one TCRdb lists. This specimen comes from a study of esophageal squamous cell carcinoma under preoperative chemotherapy. Study-wide background: Both tumor-infiltrating lymphocytes and peripheral blood T cells were profiled. Study outcomes and limitations: After treatment, tumor-infiltrating lymphocytes seemed to come partly from incoming peripheral T cells, not only local changes.

Germline assignment: CDR1 SGHNT and CDR2 YENEEA. From its first to its last residue, the CDR3 has 13 amino acids. TCRdb re-called the PCR reads with MiXCR, one entry per CDR3 protein. The sample lists fewer than 8,000 distinct CDR3 sequences; 32% were seen once. Time point described: before preoperative PTX-NDP chemotherapy. Before surgery, patients were given preoperative paclitaxel-nedaplatin chemotherapy. The gene calls are TRBV11-3 and TRBJ2-3; the DNA was not compared with TRBD1, the D call given in the table. This specimen was collected from a patient given preoperative chemotherapy. This TCR came from a human donor with esophageal squamous cell carcinoma. The donor label of this sample is uncertain. The CDR3 is CASSFKYESASLS.